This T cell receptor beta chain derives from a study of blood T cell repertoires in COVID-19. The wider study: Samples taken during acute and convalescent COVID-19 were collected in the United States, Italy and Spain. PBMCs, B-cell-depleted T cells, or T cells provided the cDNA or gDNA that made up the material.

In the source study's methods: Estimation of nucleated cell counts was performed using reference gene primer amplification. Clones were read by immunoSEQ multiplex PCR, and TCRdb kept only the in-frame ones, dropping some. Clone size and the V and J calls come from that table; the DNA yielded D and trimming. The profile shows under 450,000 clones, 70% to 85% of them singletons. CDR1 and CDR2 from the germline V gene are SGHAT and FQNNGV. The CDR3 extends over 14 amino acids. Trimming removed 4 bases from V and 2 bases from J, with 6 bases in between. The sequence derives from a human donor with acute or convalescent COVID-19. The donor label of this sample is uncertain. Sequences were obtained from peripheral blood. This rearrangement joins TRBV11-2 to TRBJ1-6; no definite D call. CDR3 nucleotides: TGTGCCAGCAGCTATCAGGCCTATAATTCACCCCTCCACTTT. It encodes CASSYQAYNSPLHF.